A single sample is the source of the 30 T cell receptor beta chains below, sequenced in a study of graft-versus-host responses after intestinal transplantation. This table comes from immunoSEQ multiplex PCR, and its TCRdb copy is limited to in-frame clones, with some not included. The sample holds some 8,200 clones, roughly 97% seen once. The starting material was PBMCs, obtained 23 days after intestinal transplant. All receptors derive from a human patient who received an intestinal transplant, so some T cells may come from the graft donor.

The CDR3 DNA reads as TGTGCCATCAGGCCCTGGGGCGGGAGGCCCTACGAGCAGTACTTC. Translating it yields CAIRPWGGRPYEQYF. The chain is built from TRBV10-3 and TRBJ2-5; TRBD2 matches at 8 bases. The end of the DNA is better explained by TRBJ2-7, so the J call may be wrong. The CDR3 runs 15 residues. Germline V gene lookup returns CDR1 ENHRY and CDR2 SYGVKD.

DNA of the CDR3: TGTGCCAGCAGTGAAAGGGTCTTCTCTGGAAACACCATATATTTT. Translated: CASSERVFSGNTIYF. The genes are TRBV6-1 and TRBJ1-3; D is unclear. V lost 2 bases to trimming and J lost 0 bases, with 8 bases between them. CDR1 MNHNS and CDR2 SASEGT come from the germline V gene. There are 15 residues in the CDR3.

The chain couples TRBV7-9 to TRBJ2-7; 10 bases agree with TRBD1. With V trimmed by 6 bases and J by 5 bases, 7 bases remained unmatched. There are 14 residues in the CDR3. Germline CDR1 SEHNR, CDR2 FQNEAQ (reference sequence). The CDR3 spells CASRLTGGLNEQYF. CDR3 nucleotide sequence: TGTGCCAGCAGACTGACAGGGGGCTTGAACGAGCAGTACTTC.

This rearrangement joins TRBV9 to TRBJ2-4; TRBD1 might be the D (6 bases). V dropped 4 bases and J dropped 6 bases, with 14 bases sitting between them. Germline loops: CDR1 SGDLS, CDR2 YYNGEE. The CDR3 has 14 amino acids. CDR3 amino acids: CASSSPQGTNIQYF. The CDR3 bases are TGTGCCAGCAGCTCCCCCCAGGGGACAAACATTCAGTACTTC.

V and J are TRBV27 and TRBJ2-5, with 12 bases identical to TRBD1. The germline V gene has CDR1 MNHEY and CDR2 SMNVEV (reference sequence). The CDR3 extends over 16 amino acids. The V gene end was trimmed by 6 bases and the J gene end by 9 bases; junction bases not matched to a gene: 14. The CDR3 is CASRRAGTGGRLAQYF. The CDR3 DNA reads TGTGCCAGCAGACGAGCCGGGACAGGGGGCCGTCTAGCCCAGTACTTC.

The sample holds one count of this clone. The V gene is TRBV11-2, the J gene TRBJ1-6; no firm D call. The germline V gene has CDR1 SGHAT and CDR2 FQNNGV. V shed 5 bases and J shed 7 bases, with 12 bases lying between them. This CDR3 comprises 14 residues. The CDR3 reads CASSPRVTNSPLHF. The CDR3 region has the DNA TGTGCCAGCAGCCCTAGGGTAACGAATTCACCCCTCCACTTT.

The chain has TRBV14 and TRBJ2-7, with D perhaps matching TRBD1 (5 bases). V gave up 1 base and J gave up 7 bases, with 38 bases separating them. Germline V lookup: CDR1 SGHDN, CDR2 FVKESK. The CDR3 consists of 22 residues. This CDR3 reads CASSQVPNPCRLGPLSGGEQYF. CDR3 coding DNA: TGTGCCAGCAGCCAAGTCCCGAACCCCTGTCGTCTGGGGCCCCTCTCGGGTGGGGAGCAGTACTTC.

The chain carries TRBV7-3 and TRBJ2-1; possibly TRBD1 or TRBD2 for D (6 bases each). CDR1 SGHTA and CDR2 FQGTGA come from the germline V gene. With 5 bases removed from V and 9 bases from J, the gap between germline ends came to 17 bases. The CDR3 spans 14 residues. The CDR3 coding sequence is TGTGCCAGCAGCCCCAAGGGGGGCCTGGGTGAGCAGTTCTTC. Protein sequence: CASSPKGGLGEQFF.

The chain is built from TRBV9 and TRBJ2-5; D not certain. With 3 bases removed from V and 3 bases from J, the gap between germline ends came to 3 bases. The CDR3 totals 11 residues. CDR1 and CDR2 from the germline V gene are SGDLS and YYNGEE. The CDR3 DNA is TGTGCCAGCAGCGCAGAAGAGACCCAGTACTTC. It yields the protein CASSAEETQYF.

The genes are TRBV9 and TRBJ2-1, with 7 bases matching TRBD1. CDR3 length: 17 amino acids. Germline-derived CDR1 and CDR2 are SGDLS and YYNGEE. Trimming cost V 5 bases and J 7 bases; bases outside gene matches: 18. CDR3 DNA: TGTGCCAGCAGTAAATCCTTTCGACAGGGAAAGGTGAATGAGCAGTTCTTC. This translates into CASSKSFRQGKVNEQFF.

V gene TRBV7-6 combines with J gene TRBJ2-5, with unresolved D. V lost 3 bases and J lost 0, with 2 bases in between. Germline values: CDR1 SGHVS, CDR2 FNYEAQ. The CDR3 loop spans 12 amino acids. The CDR3 is CASSLYQETQYF. CDR3 coding DNA: TGTGCCAGCAGCTTGTACCAAGAGACCCAGTACTTC.

The chain couples TRBV6-5 to TRBJ1-1, with 9 bases identical to TRBD1. With V trimmed by 9 bases and J by 5 bases, 13 bases remained unmatched. There are 15 residues in the CDR3. Germline loops: CDR1 MNHEY, CDR2 SVGAGI. CDR3 in amino acids: CASTYEQGAGTEAFF. The CDR3 coding sequence is TGTGCCAGTACTTACGAACAGGGGGCTGGAACTGAAGCTTTCTTT.

This chain connects TRBV7-9 to TRBJ2-1, with 7 bases matching TRBD2. Germline CDR1 is SEHNR and CDR2 is FQNEAQ (reference sequence). The CDR3 has 14 amino acids. Germline trimming cut 5 bases from V and 7 bases from J; bases unmatched to any gene: 8. This CDR3 is CASSPVLARNEQFF. CDR3 DNA: TGTGCCAGCAGCCCGGTACTAGCGCGAAATGAGCAGTTCTTC.

J is TRBJ1-4 and V is TRBV28, with D unresolved. From germline, CDR1 is MDHEN and CDR2 SYDVKM. This CDR3 region has 15 residues. V was shortened by 3 bases and J by 8 bases, with 16 bases between the two germline ends. The CDR3 here is CASSFGVPLFEKLFF. Here the CDR3 DNA reads TGTGCCAGCAGTTTTGGGGTACCGCTCTTCGAAAAACTGTTTTTT.

The chain uses TRBV28 and TRBJ1-2; TRBD1 matches 11 bases. The CDR3 covers 13 residues. Germline V gene data show CDR1 as MDHEN and CDR2 as SYDVKM. Trimming cost V 8 bases and J 8 bases; bases outside gene matches: 7. The CDR3 region has the DNA TGTGCCAGCGGAGGACAGGGGGCGGGCGGCTACACCTTC. Protein product: CASGGQGAGGYTF.

This chain connects TRBV5-4 to TRBJ2-5; 10 bases match TRBD1. V lost 5 bases and J lost 2; bases outside the gene matches: 0. Germline CDR1 reads SGHNT; CDR2 reads YYREEE (reference sequence). CDR3 size: 13 residues. CDR3 DNA: TGTGCCAGCAGGGACAGGGGGCAAGAGACCCAGTACTTC. It specifies CASRDRGQETQYF.

J is TRBJ2-2 and V is TRBV29-1, with D hard to call. With 1 base removed from V and 6 bases from J, the gap between germline ends came to 3 bases. Germline loops: CDR1 SQVTM, CDR2 ANQGSEA. CDR3 length equals 11 residues. The DNA of the CDR3 is TGCAGCGTTGAAGGGTCCGGGGAGCTGTTTTTT. It translates to CSVEGSGELFF.

CDR3 sequence reads: CASSFEDTYEQYF. The DNA of the CDR3 is TGTGCCAGCAGCTTCGAGGATACCTACGAGCAGTACTTC. The J gene is TRBJ2-7, the V gene TRBV7-9; no firm D call. V lost 3 bases and J 2 bases, leaving 8 bases between the germline ends. CDR1 is SEHNR, CDR2 FQNEAQ, per germline (reference sequence). The CDR3 loop spans 13 amino acids. The full variable domain, completed using reference TRBV7-9 and TRBJ2-7, is DTGVSQNPRHKITKRGQNVTFRCDPISEHNRLYWYRQTLGQGPEFLTYFQNEAQLEKSRLLSDRFSAERPKGSFSTLEIQRTEQGDSAMYLCASSFEDTYEQYFGPGTRLTVT.

The chain couples TRBV13 to TRBJ1-1; D is undetermined. V lost 7 bases to trimming and J lost 1 base, with 13 bases between them. The CDR3 is made up of 14 amino acids. Germline V CDR1 and CDR2: PRHDT, FYEKMQ (reference sequence). The CDR3 loop is CASTPQRRNTEAFF. CDR3 in DNA: TGTGCCAGCACCCCCCAGAGAAGGAACACTGAAGCTTTCTTT.

The chain carries TRBV6-6 and TRBJ2-5; D uncertain. The germline V gene has CDR1 MNHNY and CDR2 SVGAGI (reference sequence). The CDR3 totals 13 residues. V was cut by 2 bases and J by 5 bases, with 9 bases left in between. This CDR3 reads CASSYIKSETQYF. The CDR3 nucleotides read TGTGCCAGCAGTTACATTAAGTCGGAGACCCAGTACTTC.

The rearrangement uses TRBV7-8 and TRBJ2-1; no clear D. Germline V CDR1 and CDR2: SGHVS, FQNEAQ. With 3 bases removed from V and 10 bases from J, the gap between germline ends came to 10 bases. The CDR3 is 12 amino acids. The CDR3 bases are TGTGCCAGCAGCTTGTACGGTAGCGAGCAGTTCTTC. Its translation: CASSLYGSEQFF.

The CDR3, as DNA: TGCGCCAGCAGCTTGAATGAGCGGCAGTTCTTC. It encodes CASSLNERQFF. The V call is TRBV5-1, the J call TRBJ2-1; D call uncertain. CDR1 is SGHRS and CDR2 is YFSETQ in the germline V gene. V lost 1 base and J 12 bases, leaving 8 bases between the germline ends. The CDR3 has 11 amino acids. The whole variable domain, remainder taken from reference TRBV5-1 and TRBJ2-1, is KAGVTQTPRYLIKTRGQQVTLSCSPISGHRSVSWYQQTPGQGLQFLFEYFSETQRNKGNFPGRFSGRQFSNSRSEMNVSTLELGDSALYLCASSLNERQFFGPGTRLTVL.

V gene TRBV6-1 combines with J gene TRBJ2-1; the D gene could be TRBD1 or TRBD2 (5 bases each). From germline, CDR1 is MNHNS and CDR2 SASEGT. This CDR3 spans 18 amino acids. The V end lost 2 bases, the J end lost 4 bases, and 21 bases lay between the germline ends. The CDR3 DNA reads TGTGCCAGCAGTGAACGAGGGGAGAGACCAACTCCGTACAATGAGCAGTTCTTC. Translating gives CASSERGERPTPYNEQFF.

Only one count was recorded for this clone. The CDR3 region has the DNA TGTGCCAGCAGCCGGGGCCGGACAGGGGACGAAAAACTGTTTTTT. This codes for CASSRGRTGDEKLFF. The chain employs TRBV5-6 and TRBJ1-4, with 9 bases fitting TRBD1. The ends lost 4 bases at V and 8 bases at J; junction bases unmatched: 9. Germline CDR1 reads SGHDT; CDR2 reads YYEEEE. The CDR3 is 15 amino acids.

V gene TRBV19 combines with J gene TRBJ2-1, with D perhaps matching TRBD1 or TRBD2 (5 bases each). The germline CDR1 and CDR2 sequences are LNHDA and SQIVND (reference sequence). The CDR3 extends over 14 amino acids. V was trimmed by 3 bases and J by 4 bases, leaving 10 bases between them. In nucleotides, the CDR3 is TGTGCCAGTAGTATCCGGGGACCTTACAATGAGCAGTTCTTC. This sequence encodes CASSIRGPYNEQFF.

The genes are TRBV9 and TRBJ2-1; no definite D call. The CDR3 consists of 12 residues. The V end lost 8 bases, the J end lost 8 bases, and 14 bases lay between the germline ends. Per germline, CDR1 SGDLS and CDR2 YYNGEE. CDR3 protein: CASARSQDEQFF. CDR3 sequence (DNA): TGTGCCAGTGCAAGGTCACAAGATGAGCAGTTCTTC.

The chain uses TRBV18 and TRBJ2-3, with 14 nucleotides matching TRBD2. V dropped 4 bases and J dropped 1; count of bases not matched to a gene: 13. CDR3 length equals 20 residues. Germline V CDR1 and CDR2: KGHSH, LQKENI. CDR3 in amino acids: CASSRKSTGLAGVGTDTQYF. In DNA form, the CDR3 reads TGTGCCAGCTCACGTAAGTCAACGGGACTAGCGGGAGTGGGCACAGATACGCAGTATTTT.

The V and J genes are TRBV9 and TRBJ2-5, with a weak D call TRBD2 (7 bases). The closer fit of TRBJ2-7 to the DNA end suggests the J call may be wrong. Germline values: CDR1 SGDLS, CDR2 YYNGEE. The length of the CDR3 is 14 residues. The CDR3 is CASSVGGGGGEQYF. The CDR3 coding sequence is TGTGCCAGCAGCGTAGGGGGGGGAGGGGGCGAGCAGTACTTC.

V is TRBV4-1 and J is TRBJ2-4; TRBD1 might be the D (6 bases). Germline V gene lookup returns CDR1 MGHRA and CDR2 YSYEKL. CDR3 length equals 14 residues. Trimming left V 4 bases short and J 8 bases short, with 15 bases between. The CDR3 DNA follows: TGCGCCAGCAGCCTCGGGACATCGGAGCACATTCAGTACTTC. Translated, it gives CASSLGTSEHIQYF.

The rearrangement uses TRBV9 and TRBJ2-5, with 14 bases fitting TRBD2. The CDR3 extends over 16 amino acids. Germline-derived CDR1 and CDR2 are SGDLS and YYNGEE. Losses at the gene ends were 3 bases for V and 5 bases for J; bases not matched to a gene: 6. CDR3 in amino acids: CASSGGGLAGEETQYF. The DNA of the CDR3 is TGTGCCAGCAGCGGGGGGGGACTAGCGGGAGAGGAGACCCAGTACTTC.